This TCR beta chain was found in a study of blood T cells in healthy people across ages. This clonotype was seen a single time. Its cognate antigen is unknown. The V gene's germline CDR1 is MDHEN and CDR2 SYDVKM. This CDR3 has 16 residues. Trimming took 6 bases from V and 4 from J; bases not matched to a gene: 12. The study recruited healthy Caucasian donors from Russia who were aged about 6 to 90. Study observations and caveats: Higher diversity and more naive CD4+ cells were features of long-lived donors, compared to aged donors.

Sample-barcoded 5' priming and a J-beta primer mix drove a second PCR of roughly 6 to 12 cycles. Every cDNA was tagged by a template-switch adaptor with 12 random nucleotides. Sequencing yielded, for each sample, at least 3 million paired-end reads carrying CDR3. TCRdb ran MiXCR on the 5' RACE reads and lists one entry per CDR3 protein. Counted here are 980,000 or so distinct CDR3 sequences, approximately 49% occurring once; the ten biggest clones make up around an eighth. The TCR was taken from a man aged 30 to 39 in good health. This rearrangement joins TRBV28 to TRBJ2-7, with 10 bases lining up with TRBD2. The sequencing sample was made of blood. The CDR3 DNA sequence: TGTGCCAGCAGACTGCCAGCGGGAGGGGCGGGTTACGAGCAGTACTTC. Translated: CASRLPAGGAGYEQYF.